These T cell receptor beta chains were read from a single sample in a study of regulatory T cells in long-lasting Graves disease. TCRdb processed the multiplex PCR reads anew with MiXCR; each CDR3 protein has one entry. Of roughly 450,000 distinct CDR3 sequences detected, approximately 23% appear once; the ten largest clones hold about an eighth. The specimen was peripheral blood mononuclear cells (PBMCs), collected when the disease was refractory, from a patient treated with antithyroid drugs. The receptors shown here come from a female donor with Graves disease. Both conserved end residues are part of each CDR3. Fields, in order: D gene, J gene, clone size, V gene, CDR3 protein, CDR3 DNA. A D gene is named only where the DNA matches it firmly. Only part of the rows carry a size: once, few, many, or a class if the clone is expanded.

- | TRBJ1-5 | - | TRBV7-2 | CASSFLDTNQPQHF | TGTGCCAGCAGCTTTTTGGACACGAATCAGCCCCAGCATTTT
- | TRBJ2-7 | many | TRBV12-3/TRBV12-4 | CASSLNSHSYEQYF | TGTGCCAGCAGTTTGAACAGCCACTCCTACGAGCAGTACTTC
- | TRBJ1-6 | few | TRBV9 | CASSAVARDGSPLHF | TGTGCCAGCAGCGCGGTAGCTAGAGACGGGTCACCCCTCCACTTT
- | TRBJ1-2 | many | TRBV28 | CASRGGANEYGYTF | TGTGCCAGCAGGGGGGGCGCAAATGAGTATGGCTACACCTTC
- | TRBJ1-1 | many | TRBV7-2 | CASSSSPGNTEAFF | TGTGCCAGCAGCTCATCTCCGGGGAACACTGAAGCTTTCTTT
- | TRBJ1-5 | few | TRBV3-1 | CASSQSHGSNQPQHF | TGTGCCAGCAGCCAATCCCACGGGAGTAATCAGCCCCAGCATTTT
- | TRBJ1-4 | few | TRBV19 | CASSMGQNEGKLFF | TGTGCCAGTAGTATGGGGCAGAATGAAGGAAAACTGTTTTTT
- | TRBJ2-7 | few | TRBV6-5 | CASSYSPGIHEQYF | TGTGCCAGCAGTTACTCGCCAGGGATCCACGAGCAGTACTTC
- | TRBJ2-7 | few | TRBV9 | CASSPRGQRDYEQYF | TGTGCCAGCAGCCCTCGGGGGCAGAGAGACTACGAGCAGTACTTC
- | TRBJ2-5 | many | TRBV27 | CASSFYQVPGGDQWF | TGTGCCAGCAGTTTCTACCAAGTTCCAGGGGGGGACCAGTGGTTC
TRBD2 | TRBJ2-5 | - | TRBV28 | CASGGSRRQETQYF | TGTGCCAGCGGCGGGAGTAGGAGACAAGAGACCCAGTACTTC
TRBD1 | TRBJ2-6 | - | TRBV11-1 | CASSFSHFQGEISGANVLTF | TGTGCCAGCAGCTTCAGCCACTTCCAGGGGGAAATCTCTGGGGCCAACGTCCTGACTTTC
TRBD2 | TRBJ2-5 | - | TRBV19 | CASSTPPGTSEGAGETQYF | TGTGCCAGTAGTACCCCGCCGGGGACTAGCGAGGGGGCCGGAGAGACCCAGTACTTC
- | TRBJ2-7 | many | TRBV2 | CASPGRGAQEQYF | TGTGCCAGCCCAGGGAGGGGGGCGCAAGAGCAGTACTTC
- | TRBJ2-5 | - | TRBV6-1 | CASSEVGGPRQETQYF | TGTGCCAGCAGTGAGGTTGGGGGGCCCCGCCAAGAGACCCAGTACTTC
- | TRBJ2-7 | many | TRBV10-3 | CATQSPSYEQYF | TGTGCCACTCAGAGTCCCTCCTACGAGCAGTACTTC
TRBD1 | TRBJ1-1 | few | TRBV25-1 | CASSGKPVDPGQGAKTEAFF | TGTGCCAGCAGTGGAAAACCCGTAGATCCGGGACAGGGGGCTAAAACTGAAGCTTTCTTT
- | TRBJ1-1 | many | TRBV6-5 | CASSYLSSGNTEAFF | TGTGCCAGCAGTTACCTAAGTTCAGGAAACACTGAAGCTTTCTTT
- | TRBJ1-4 | - | TRBV7-9 | CASSFSGNEKLSF | TGTGCCAGCAGCTTTAGTGGGAATGAAAAACTGTCTTTT
TRBD2 | TRBJ2-7 | - | TRBV29-1 | CSVGGLETYEQYF | TGCAGCGTTGGGGGACTAGAGACCTACGAGCAGTACTTC
- | TRBJ2-2 | - | TRBV6-1 | CASNAATQTGELFF | TGTGCCAGCAACGCGGCCACCCAGACCGGGGAGCTGTTTTTT
- | TRBJ2-7 | once | TRBV12-5 | CASGRGGTDSYEQYF | TGTGCTAGTGGTCGGGGGGGGACAGACTCCTACGAGCAGTACTTC
TRBD2 | TRBJ2-1 | - | TRBV30 | CAWSVRGGTKEQFF | TGTGCCTGGAGTGTACGCGGGGGTACGAAAGAGCAGTTCTTC
- | TRBJ1-3 | - | TRBV28 | CASSSTSGGNTIYF | TGTGCCAGCAGTAGCACATCGGGGGGAAACACCATATATTTT
TRBD2 | TRBJ2-7 | many | TRBV6-1 | CASGGEGHSYEQYF | TGTGCCAGCGGGGGGGAGGGCCACTCCTACGAGCAGTACTTC
TRBD1 | TRBJ1-5 | few | TRBV10-3 | CAISRGDSNQPHHF | TGTGCCATCAGCAGGGGGGATAGCAATCAGCCCCACCATTTT
- | TRBJ1-5 | many | TRBV6-1 | CASRWGSSNQPQHF | TGTGCCAGCAGGTGGGGTTCTAGCAATCAGCCCCAGCATTTT
- | TRBJ1-5 | - | TRBV6-1 | CAGSLNPIMTQHF | TGTGCCGGCAGCCTAAATCCAATCATGACCCAGCATTTT
- | TRBJ1-5 | - | TRBV9 | CASSVAAGDQPQHF | TGTGCCAGCAGCGTAGCGGCAGGGGATCAGCCCCAGCATTTT
- | TRBJ1-1 | - | TRBV7-2 | CASSLYAAVNTEAFF | TGTGCCAGCAGCTTATACGCGGCGGTGAACACTGAAGCTTTCTTT
- | TRBJ1-4 | many | TRBV7-2 | CASSLAMTGEKLFF | TGTGCCAGCAGCTTAGCCATGACGGGGGAAAAACTGTTTTTT
TRBD1 | TRBJ1-1 | - | TRBV9 | CASSVAWRQGPNTEAFF | TGTGCCAGCAGCGTAGCTTGGAGACAGGGTCCGAACACTGAAGCTTTCTTT
- | TRBJ2-5 | once | TRBV12-3/TRBV12-4 | CASRAEAGQETQYF | TGTGCCAGCAGGGCTGAGGCAGGGCAAGAGACCCAGTACTTC
- | TRBJ2-7 | - | TRBV19 | CASSMGAALGQYF | TGTGCCAGTAGTATGGGGGCAGCCCTAGGGCAGTACTTC
TRBD1 | TRBJ1-1 | - | TRBV4-2 | CASSPRGAGGMNTEAFF | TGTGCCAGCAGCCCCCGAGGGGCAGGGGGCATGAACACTGAAGCTTTCTTT
TRBD2 | TRBJ2-5 | - | TRBV19 | CASSEPSGGETQYF | TGTGCCAGTAGCGAACCTAGCGGGGGAGAGACCCAGTACTTC
- | TRBJ1-6 | many | TRBV28 | CASSGGGNSPLHF | TGTGCCAGCAGTGGAGGGGGTAATTCACCCCTCCACTTT
- | TRBJ2-5 | - | TRBV9 | CASSAGQFSETQYF | TGTGCCAGCAGCGCCGGACAGTTTTCGGAGACCCAGTACTTC
- | TRBJ2-2 | - | TRBV29-1 | CSAAPREDTGELFF | TGCAGCGCCGCTCCACGGGAAGACACCGGGGAGCTGTTTTTT
- | TRBJ2-7 | - | TRBV6-1 | CASSLDTRLPARYEQYF | TGTGCCAGCAGTCTTGATACAAGACTGCCGGCCCGCTACGAGCAGTACTTC
TRBD1 | TRBJ1-1 | many | TRBV24-1 | CATSDMPWDREAYTEAFF | TGTGCCACCAGTGATATGCCTTGGGACAGGGAAGCGTACACTGAAGCTTTCTTT
- | TRBJ2-4 | few | TRBV20-1 | CSAYPSEKNIQYF | TGCAGTGCTTATCCTAGCGAAAAAAACATTCAGTACTTC